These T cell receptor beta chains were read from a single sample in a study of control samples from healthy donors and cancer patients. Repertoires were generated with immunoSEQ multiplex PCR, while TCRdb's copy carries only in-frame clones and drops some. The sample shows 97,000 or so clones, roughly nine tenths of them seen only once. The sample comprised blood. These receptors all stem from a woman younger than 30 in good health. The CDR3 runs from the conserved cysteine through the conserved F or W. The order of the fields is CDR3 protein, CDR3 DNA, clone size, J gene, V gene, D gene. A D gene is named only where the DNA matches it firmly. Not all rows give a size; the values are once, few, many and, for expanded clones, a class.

CDR3aa: CASSRQGVGSVTGELFF
CDR3nt: TGTGCCAGCAGTCGACAGGGGGTTGGGTCGGTCACCGGGGAGCTGTTTTTT
abundance: .
j_gene: TRBJ2-2
v_gene: TRBV6-6
d_gene: TRBD1

CDR3aa: CASSDPGLGGANVLTF
CDR3nt: TGTGCCAGCAGTGATCCAGGCTTGGGTGGGGCCAACGTCCTGACTTTC
abundance: .
j_gene: TRBJ2-6
v_gene: TRBV2
d_gene: .

CDR3aa: CASSLVETLSRRTQYF
CDR3nt: TGTGCCAGCAGCTTAGTGGAGACCCTTAGCCGACGGACGCAGTATTTT
abundance: .
j_gene: TRBJ2-3
v_gene: TRBV7-9
d_gene: .

CDR3aa: CASISWDTIYF
CDR3nt: TGTGCCAGCATTTCCTGGGACACCATATATTTT
abundance: .
j_gene: TRBJ1-3
v_gene: TRBV2
d_gene: .

CDR3aa: CASSESIPGLAARETQYF
CDR3nt: TGCGCCAGCAGTGAGTCAATCCCGGGACTAGCGGCACGAGAGACCCAGTACTTC
abundance: .
j_gene: TRBJ2-5
v_gene: TRBV10-2
d_gene: TRBD2

CDR3aa: CASSLRQGQYNEQFF
CDR3nt: TGTGCCAGCAGCCTCCGACAGGGGCAATACAATGAGCAGTTCTTC
abundance: .
j_gene: TRBJ2-1
v_gene: TRBV11-3
d_gene: TRBD1

CDR3aa: CASSLDGTQGYEQYF
CDR3nt: TGTGCCAGCAGCTTGGACGGGACACAAGGCTACGAGCAGTACTTC
abundance: .
j_gene: TRBJ2-7
v_gene: TRBV7-9
d_gene: .

CDR3aa: CASSSTTEDRGSAAFF
CDR3nt: TGTGCCAGCAGTTCAACCACGGAGGACAGGGGATCGGCGGCTTTCTTT
abundance: .
j_gene: TRBJ1-1
v_gene: TRBV13
d_gene: TRBD1

CDR3aa: CASSLGQQETQYF
CDR3nt: TGTGCCAGCAGCTTAGGACAGCAAGAGACCCAGTACTTC
abundance: .
j_gene: TRBJ2-5
v_gene: TRBV12-3/TRBV12-4
d_gene: .

CDR3aa: CASSRFGTDFNTEAFF
CDR3nt: TGTGCCAGTAGTAGATTCGGGACAGACTTTAACACTGAAGCTTTCTTT
abundance: .
j_gene: TRBJ1-1
v_gene: TRBV19
d_gene: TRBD1

CDR3aa: CASSAGQWSSYEQYF
CDR3nt: TGCGCCAGCAGTGCCGGACAGTGGAGCTCCTACGAGCAGTACTTC
abundance: once
j_gene: TRBJ2-7
v_gene: TRBV10-1
d_gene: .

CDR3aa: CASQATGGAYEQYF
CDR3nt: TGTGCCAGCCAGGCTACAGGGGGCGCGTACGAGCAGTACTTC
abundance: .
j_gene: TRBJ2-7
v_gene: TRBV6-5
d_gene: TRBD1

CDR3aa: CASSLLGKSYGYTF
CDR3nt: TGTGCCAGCAGTTTATTGGGGAAATCTTATGGCTACACCTTC
abundance: .
j_gene: TRBJ1-2
v_gene: TRBV27
d_gene: .

CDR3aa: CARGQGYEKLFF
CDR3nt: TGTGCCCGAGGACAGGGCTATGAAAAACTGTTTTTT
abundance: once
j_gene: TRBJ1-4
v_gene: TRBV30
d_gene: TRBD1

CDR3aa: CASSLVTGRRTNEKLFF
CDR3nt: TGTGCCAGCAGTTTAGTGACAGGGCGAAGAACTAATGAAAAACTGTTTTTT
abundance: .
j_gene: TRBJ1-4
v_gene: TRBV28
d_gene: TRBD1